The present entry profiles one T cell receptor (beta chain) with its context. As for time point: persistent/refractory GD, antithyroid drugs over 5 years with positive TRAb. PBMCs provided the RNA from which the TCR library was made. The sample comes from a study of regulatory T cells in long-lasting Graves disease. Looked up from germline, CDR1 is DFQATT and CDR2 is SNEGSKA (reference sequence). V gave up 5 bases and J gave up 0 bases, with 8 bases separating them. This CDR3 region has 12 residues. Combining iRepertoire HTBI primers with Arm-PCR of CDR3 regions, the authors built TCR beta libraries. From the multiplex PCR reads, TCRdb called clonotypes with MiXCR, one entry per CDR3 protein. This table has some 470,000 distinct CDR3 sequences, 20% to 25% appearing once.

The rearrangement links TRBV20-1 to TRBJ2-7; maybe TRBD2 (5 bases). This sequence originates from a female donor with Graves disease. The sample was peripheral blood mononuclear cells (PBMCs), taken when the disease was refractory, from a patient treated with antithyroid drugs. The CDR3 spells CSAHRDSYEQYF. The CDR3 DNA sequence: TGCAGTGCTCACCGGGACTCCTACGAGCAGTACTTC.